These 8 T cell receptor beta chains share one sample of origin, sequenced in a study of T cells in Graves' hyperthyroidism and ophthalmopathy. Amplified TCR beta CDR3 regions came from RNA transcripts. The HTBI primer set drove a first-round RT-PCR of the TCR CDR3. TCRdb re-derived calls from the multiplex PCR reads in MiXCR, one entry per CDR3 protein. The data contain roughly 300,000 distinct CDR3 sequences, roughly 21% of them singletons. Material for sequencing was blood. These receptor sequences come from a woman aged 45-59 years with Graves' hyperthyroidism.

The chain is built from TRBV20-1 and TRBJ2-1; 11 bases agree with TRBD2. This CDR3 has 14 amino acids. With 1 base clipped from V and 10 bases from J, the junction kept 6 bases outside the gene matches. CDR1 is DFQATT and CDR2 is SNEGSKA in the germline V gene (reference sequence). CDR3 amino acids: CSARGLAGMGEQFF. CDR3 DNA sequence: TGCAGTGCTAGAGGACTAGCGGGGATGGGGGAGCAGTTCTTC.

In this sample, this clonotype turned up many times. The CDR3 nucleotides read TGTGCCAGCAGGTCAGGGTCCTATGGCTACACCTTC. The encoded protein is CASRSGSYGYTF. This rearrangement joins TRBV28 to TRBJ1-2; a weak D match, TRBD1 (5 bases). The CDR3 sequence is 12 residues long. V lost 6 bases to trimming and J lost 4 bases, with 9 bases between them. Germline V gene lookup returns CDR1 MDHEN and CDR2 SYDVKM.

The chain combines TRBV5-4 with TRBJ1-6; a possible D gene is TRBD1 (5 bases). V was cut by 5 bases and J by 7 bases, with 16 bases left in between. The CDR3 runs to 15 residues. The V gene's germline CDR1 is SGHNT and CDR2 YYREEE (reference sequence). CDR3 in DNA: TGTGCCAGCAGGCCGGGCCATGGGGGAAATTCACCCCTCCACTTT. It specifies CASRPGHGGNSPLHF.

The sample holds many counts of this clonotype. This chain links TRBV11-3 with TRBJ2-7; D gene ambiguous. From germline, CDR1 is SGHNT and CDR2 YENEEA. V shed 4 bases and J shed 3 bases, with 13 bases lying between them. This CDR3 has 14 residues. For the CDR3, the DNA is TGTGCCAGCAGCTGGGGTTTGGGAAACTACGAGCAGTACTTC. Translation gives CASSWGLGNYEQYF.

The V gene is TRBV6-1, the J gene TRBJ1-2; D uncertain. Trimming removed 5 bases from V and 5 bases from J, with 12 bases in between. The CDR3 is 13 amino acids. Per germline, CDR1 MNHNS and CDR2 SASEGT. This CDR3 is CASSFGRNYGYTF. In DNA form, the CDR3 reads TGTGCCAGCAGTTTCGGACGGAATTATGGCTACACCTTC.

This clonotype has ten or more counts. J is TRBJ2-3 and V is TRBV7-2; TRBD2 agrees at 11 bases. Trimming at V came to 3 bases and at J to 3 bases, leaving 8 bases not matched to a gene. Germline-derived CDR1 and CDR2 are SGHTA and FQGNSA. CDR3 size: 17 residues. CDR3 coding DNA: TGTGCCAGCAGCTTCGGTCGGACTAGCGGGTTGACAGATACGCAGTATTTT. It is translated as CASSFGRTSGLTDTQYF.

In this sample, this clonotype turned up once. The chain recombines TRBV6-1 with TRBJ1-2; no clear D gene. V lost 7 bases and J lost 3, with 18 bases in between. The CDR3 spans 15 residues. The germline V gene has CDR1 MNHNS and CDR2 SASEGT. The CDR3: CASTRVSFEYYGYTF. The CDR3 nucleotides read TGTGCCAGCACCCGTGTGTCGTTTGAGTACTATGGCTACACCTTC.

The chain's CDR3 is CSVGREGLEYF. The CDR3 DNA is TGCAGCGTTGGGCGAGAAGGGTTGGAGTACTTC. The rearrangement joins TRBV29-1 to TRBJ2-5; D is ambiguous. CDR1 SQVTM and CDR2 ANQGSEA come from the germline V gene. CDR3 size: 11 residues. Trimming took off 4 bases at V and 12 bases at J, with 15 bases between the two ends.